Listed below are T cell receptor beta chains from one sample, sequenced in a study of cytomegalovirus exposure and HLA in healthy donors. Sequenced by immunoSEQ multiplex PCR; TCRdb stores in-frame clones only, minus some. The data show some 180,000 clones, with 86% seen just once and about 7.7% held by the top ten. The sequenced sample consisted of PBMCs. Every receptor here comes from a man aged 25-45 years in good health and CMV-seropositive. CDR3s include the opening cysteine and the closing phenylalanine or tryptophan. A D gene is named only where the DNA matches it firmly. Size is omitted from some rows. Given values are once, few, many or a class for expanded clones.

abundance	v_gene	d_gene	j_gene	CDR3nt	CDR3aa
NA	TRBV30	TRBD1	TRBJ2-2	TGTGCCTGGAGCATAGGGACAGCCGGGGAGCTGTTTTTT	CAWSIGTAGELFF
NA	TRBV9	NA	TRBJ2-3	TGTGCCAGCAGCGTAGAGGGGAGTTCGGATACGCAGTATTTT	CASSVEGSSDTQYF
NA	TRBV6-5	TRBD1	TRBJ1-1	TGTGCCAGCAGTTCAGTGGACAGGGTGAGCACTGAAGCTTTCTTT	CASSSVDRVSTEAFF
NA	TRBV11-3	NA	TRBJ1-6	TGTGCCAGCAGCTTAGATTGGGGGTCACCCCTCCACTTT	CASSLDWGSPLHF
once	TRBV2	NA	TRBJ2-7	TGTGCCAGCACCGAACAGGAGTTCTACGAGCAGTACTTC	CASTEQEFYEQYF
NA	TRBV29-1	NA	TRBJ2-5	TGCAGCGCCGTGAGTAGGCAGGTTCTACAAGAGACCCAGTACTTC	CSAVSRQVLQETQYF
NA	TRBV5-1	TRBD2	TRBJ2-7	TGCGCCAGCAGCCCGGGAGGGGCGCAGTACTTC	CASSPGGAQYF
NA	TRBV19	NA	TRBJ2-3	TGTGCCAGTAGTATAGTCCCGGGATCCACAGATACGCAGTATTTT	CASSIVPGSTDTQYF
NA	TRBV15	TRBD1	TRBJ2-7	TGTGCCACCAGCAGAGCTCCTGACAGGGCCTACGAGCAGTACTTC	CATSRAPDRAYEQYF
NA	TRBV5-1	TRBD2	TRBJ2-3	TGCGCCAGCAGCTTGTCACGGACTAGTCGGGAGTCCACAGATACGCAGTATTTT	CASSLSRTSRESTDTQYF
few	TRBV30	TRBD1	TRBJ1-5	TGTGCCTGGGGGACAGCTGAGCCCCAGCATTTT	CAWGTAEPQHF